This note documents a single TCR beta chain sequence. This clonotype came up many times. It lacks a known antigen. Base-call qualities are not available, and no considerably larger clone is one nucleotide away. The data stem from a study of spatial heterogeneity in lung cancer (dated by TCRdb to the late 2010s). For context, the study as a whole: Donors were some 78 patients with early-stage, untreated non-small cell lung cancer from the lung TRACERx cohort. Follow-up PBMC samples were sequenced whenever available, with the median time to follow-up being approximately 2 years after resection. More beta-chain than alpha-chain transcripts were consistently detected, likely reflecting higher beta-chain transcript abundance. In the raw uncorrected reads, each unique combination of TCR and UMI appeared on average more than ten times. In non-small cell lung cancer, the study made a quantitative comparison of TCR alpha and beta repertoires among multiple tumor regions, matched nontumor lung and blood. TCR repertoire features were related to nonsynonymous mutation counts determined by whole-exome sequencing of tumor tissue. At surgery, hundreds of tumor regions, some 61 matched nontumor lung samples and about 56 PBMC samples were TCR-sequenced for both alpha and beta chains.

Relative to germline, V is 8 bases shorter and J is 2 bases shorter, with 16 bases between their ends. CDR1 and CDR2 are drawn from the germline V gene: MNHNS, SASEGT. From the cysteine up to the phenylalanine, the CDR3 has a length of 15 residues. Just the 45-base CDR3 DNA is kept, in frame starting at base 1. Libraries were prepared through 5' RACE. The sequencing machine was a NextSeq 500. To allow correction of PCR and sequencing errors, the TCR library protocol tagged every TCR cDNA molecule with a unique molecular identifier. The published analysis was carried out like this. TCR identification, UMI-based error correction and CDR3 extraction were all carried out with Decombinator tools. TCRs above a frequency of 2 per 1,000, corresponding to the top 1% of the tumor frequency distribution, were defined as expanded. Rényi diversity was computed with the R vegan package after subsampling each repertoire 100 times to 5,000 TCRs. CDR3 similarity networks were constructed using string-kernel similarity of amino acid triplets, with links drawn between CDR3s whose pairwise similarity was above 0.82. TCRdb trimmed public reads at Q25 via fastp, called clones via MiXCR and kept in-frame beta chains. CDR3 protein duplicates are merged, each entry listing the most common genes and DNA. The V and J calls and clone size are TCRdb's, not the authors'. The sample yields around 40,000 distinct CDR3 sequences; 6.5% to 9.5% were counted once. Of the sample, over 8% falls within the top ten clones.

What this sample's time point label stands for: blood at routine non-recurrence follow-up after resection. Without any cell sorting, TCR sequencing was performed on whole RNA extracted either from tumor and nontumor lung tissue or from cryopreserved PBMC samples. Patients were selected for TCR sequencing only if sufficient RNA was available from at least two tumor regions. Study-level results and caveats: Only 15 or so patients were included in the comparisons of baseline and follow-up blood repertoires. Ubiquitous expanded tumor TCRs were detected in blood more often at tumor resection than at routine follow-up. Additional single-cell paired TCR alpha and beta sequencing was considered necessary to confirm, at a functional level, the hypothesis that regional TCRs recognize regional mutations.

The material sequenced was PBMCs, taken at follow-up. This TCR came from a male donor with early-stage non-small cell lung cancer. The V gene is TRBV6-1 and the J gene is TRBJ1-5, with a weak D call of TRBD1 (6 bases match). The nucleotides read TGTGCCAGCGGCGAAACAGGGTTTGGCAATCAGCCCCAGCATTTT. Its coded protein is CASGETGFGNQPQHF.